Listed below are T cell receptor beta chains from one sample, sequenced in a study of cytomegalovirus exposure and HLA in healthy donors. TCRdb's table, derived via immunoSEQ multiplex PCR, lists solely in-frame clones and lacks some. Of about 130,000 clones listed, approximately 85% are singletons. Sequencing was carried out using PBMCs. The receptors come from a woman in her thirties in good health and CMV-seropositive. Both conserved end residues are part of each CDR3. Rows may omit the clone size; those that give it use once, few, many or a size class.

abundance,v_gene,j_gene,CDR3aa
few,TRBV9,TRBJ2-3,CASSVDTISTDTQYF
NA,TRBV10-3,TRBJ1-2,CAVQGGEGYTF
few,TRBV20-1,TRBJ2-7,CSADGEYEQYF
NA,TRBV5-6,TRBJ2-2,CASSFGQITGELFF
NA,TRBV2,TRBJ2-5,CASSTGTGLETQYF
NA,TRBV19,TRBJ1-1,CASSSLGGNTEAFF
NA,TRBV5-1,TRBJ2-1,CASSLQGREQFF
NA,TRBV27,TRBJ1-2,CASSPSAGVKIYGYTF
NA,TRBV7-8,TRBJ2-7,CASSVGVLPYEQYF
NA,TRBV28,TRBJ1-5,CASSLVGGNQPQHF
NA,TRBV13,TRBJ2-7,CASSSTSGGASYEQYF
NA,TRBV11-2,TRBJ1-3,CASSLSGNTIYF
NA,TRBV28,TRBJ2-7,CASSFPQGARNEQYF
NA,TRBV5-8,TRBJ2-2,CASSLAPLTGLGGELFF
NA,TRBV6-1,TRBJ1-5,CASSEALRGGNQPQHF
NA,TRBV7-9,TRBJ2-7,CSSSNRTSSYEQYF
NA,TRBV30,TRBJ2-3,CAWSALPDTQYF
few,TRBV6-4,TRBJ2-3,CASSDIAGGTDTQYF
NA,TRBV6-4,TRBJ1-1,CASRATGGYTEAFF
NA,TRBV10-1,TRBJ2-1,CASSRDLSSYNEQFF
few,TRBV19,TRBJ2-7,CASSTSDSYEQYF
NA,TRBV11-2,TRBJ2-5,CASSLEASETQYF
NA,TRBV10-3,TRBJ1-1,CATTQPGITEAFF
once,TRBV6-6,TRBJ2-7,CASSPTGLAGVNEQYF
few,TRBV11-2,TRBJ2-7,CASSLAFEQYF
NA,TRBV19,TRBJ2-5,CASSQPGQGARETQYF
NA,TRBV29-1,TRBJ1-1,CSVESRLNTEAFF
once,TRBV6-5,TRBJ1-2,CASSYSRWTHGYTF
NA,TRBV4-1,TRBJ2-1,CASSQRWSLTDNEQFF
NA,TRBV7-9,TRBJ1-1,CASSSSSGMNTEAFF
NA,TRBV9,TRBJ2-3,CASGRTITDTQYF
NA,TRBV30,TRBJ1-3,CAWWAGILGNTIYF
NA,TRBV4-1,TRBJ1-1,CASSQDLGVGRNTEAFF
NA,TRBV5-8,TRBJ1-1,CASSLDRATEAFF
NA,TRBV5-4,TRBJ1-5,CASSLDRAEPQHF
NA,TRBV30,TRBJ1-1,CAWTGKGLTGTEAFF
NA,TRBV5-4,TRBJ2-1,CASSPLGGPYNEQFF
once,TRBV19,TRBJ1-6,CASSTIQGSYNSPLHF
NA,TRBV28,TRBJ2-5,CASSFPRWTGEETQYF
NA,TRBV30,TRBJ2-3,CAWSVGSSGGDTQYF
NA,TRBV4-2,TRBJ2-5,CASSRLAGDQETQYF
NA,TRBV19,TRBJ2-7,CATPLMEDSTYEQYF
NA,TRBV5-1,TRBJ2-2,CASSLGTSTGELFF
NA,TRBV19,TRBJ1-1,CASSKTGVYTEAFF
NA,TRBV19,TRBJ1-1,CASSRGMNTEAFF
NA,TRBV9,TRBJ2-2,CASSLVGSLTGELFF
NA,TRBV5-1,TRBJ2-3,CASSQTSGSADTQYF
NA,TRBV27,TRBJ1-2,CASSLYQGSYGYTF
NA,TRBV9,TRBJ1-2,CASSDRGRNYGYTF
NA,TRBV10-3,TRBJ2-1,CAISGQGSEQFF
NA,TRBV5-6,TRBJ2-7,CASSLGVGPSEQYF
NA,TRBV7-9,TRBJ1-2,CASSATDRPYGYTF
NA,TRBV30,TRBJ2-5,CAWSSYQETQYF
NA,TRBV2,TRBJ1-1,CASRLTGLDTEAFF
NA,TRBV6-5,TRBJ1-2,CASSRRDRGLYGYTF
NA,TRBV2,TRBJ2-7,CASGREGMGGYEQYF
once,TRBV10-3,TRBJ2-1,CAISAGDEQFF
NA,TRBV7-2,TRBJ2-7,CASSLGPPAYEQYF
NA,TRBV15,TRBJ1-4,CATSDGTGREKLFF
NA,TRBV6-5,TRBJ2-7,CASRGPSYEQYF